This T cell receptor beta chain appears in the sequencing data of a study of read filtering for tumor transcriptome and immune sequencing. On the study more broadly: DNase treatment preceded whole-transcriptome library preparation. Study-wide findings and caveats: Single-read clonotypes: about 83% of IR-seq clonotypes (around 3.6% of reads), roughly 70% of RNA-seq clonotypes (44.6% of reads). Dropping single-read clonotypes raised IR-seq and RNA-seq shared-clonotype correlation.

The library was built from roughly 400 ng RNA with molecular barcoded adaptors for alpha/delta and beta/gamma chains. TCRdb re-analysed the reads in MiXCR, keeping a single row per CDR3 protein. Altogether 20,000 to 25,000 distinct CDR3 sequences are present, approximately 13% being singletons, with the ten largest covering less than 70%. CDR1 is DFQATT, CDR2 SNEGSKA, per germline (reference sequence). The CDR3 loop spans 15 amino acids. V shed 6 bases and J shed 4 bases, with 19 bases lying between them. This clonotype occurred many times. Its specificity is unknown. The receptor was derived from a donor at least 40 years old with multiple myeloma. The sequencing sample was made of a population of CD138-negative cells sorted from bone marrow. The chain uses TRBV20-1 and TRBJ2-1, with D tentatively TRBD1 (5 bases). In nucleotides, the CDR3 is TGCAGTGCGGCCCCTCCGAGGCAGGGATACAATGAGCAGTTCTTC. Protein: CSAAPPRQGYNEQFF.